The clone carrying this TCR beta chain has only a few counts. Its antigen is not identified. The data were taken from a study of T-cell memory formation after mild COVID-19. Study as a whole: Clustering of TCRs was largely donor specific.

Findings and caveats of the study: Clones contracting day 15 to 85 were balanced CD4/CD8; later expanders leaned CD4+.

Germline CDR1 SGHRS, CDR2 YFSETQ. This CDR3 comprises 17 residues. V was pared by 4 bases and J by 4 bases, with 23 bases between. Researchers used 5'RACE with constant-segment primers to make TCR alpha and TCR beta cDNA libraries that carry sample barcodes and UMIs. One entry per CDR3 protein results from TCRdb running MiXCR on the 5' RACE reads. The table lists 300,000 to 400,000 distinct CDR3 sequences, roughly 13% of them singletons. The chain recombines TRBV5-1 with TRBJ2-5; D unclear. Sequenced: PBMCs or a T cell subset sorted from them (not recorded which). The receptor's source is a man aged 18 to 29 who had mild COVID-19 (a few samples of this study predate the infection). Cell type and time point are not known. CDR3 DNA sequence: TGCGCCAGCAGCCACGTAGCATCCAACGTGCCAGGAGAGACCCAGTACTTC. It is translated as CASSHVASNVPGETQYF.